This paragraph covers one T cell receptor beta chain sequence. No patient had autoimmune disease or received systemic immunosuppression. This record belongs to a study of OX40 agonist ivuxolimab in advanced cancers. The overall study: Cohort: 75% to 90% men, mean age 60, aged about 20 to 90. Three patients, one with hepatocellular carcinoma and two with cutaneous melanoma, achieved partial responses.

Measured with immunoSEQ multiplex PCR; TCRdb has only the in-frame clones, and not every one. The table includes about 91,000 clones, around 84% detected once. Germline loops: CDR1 LNHDA, CDR2 SQIVND (reference sequence). With V trimmed by 4 bases and J by 3 bases, 10 bases remained unmatched. The CDR3 has 17 amino acids. This specimen consisted of CD4+ or CD8+ T cells sorted from blood, obtained in a trial of the OX40 agonist ivuxolimab. The source of this sequence is an adult with an advanced solid tumor such as melanoma, head and neck, liver or kidney cancer. V usage is TRBV19 and J usage is TRBJ2-3; 10 nucleotides agree with TRBD1. The CDR3 DNA sequence: TGTGCCAGTAGTAATTTGAGGGACAGGGGAATGACAGATACGCAGTATTTT. It yields the protein CASSNLRDRGMTDTQYF.